The sequence of this TCR beta chain was determined in a study of blood T cell repertoires in COVID-19. For the study at large: In each case, the material was cDNA or gDNA derived from T cells, B-cell-depleted T cells, or PBMCs.

The protocol was immunoSEQ multiplex PCR, while the TCRdb copy is restricted to in-frame clones and leaves out a portion. The sample records hundreds of thousands of clones, more than 75% being singletons. Allocation to cohorts depended on clinical history reported by the participants. Sequenced: PBMCs or T cells enriched from blood (not recorded which). This receptor was obtained from a woman aged 40-49 years with acute COVID-19.

CDR3 coding DNA: TGCGCCAGCAGCCTAAAGACTAGTAGTGAGCAGTTCTTC. It specifies CASSLKTSSEQFF. The chain joins TRBV5-1 to TRBJ2-1; perhaps TRBD2 as D (6 bases). Germline V gene sequence: CDR1 SGHRS, CDR2 YFSETQ. The CDR3 runs to 13 residues. With 4 bases removed from V and 9 bases from J, the gap between germline ends came to 14 bases.